This record covers a single TCR beta chain. Its antigen is as yet unknown. This record belongs to a study of early stage breast cancer tumors. Study in general: Most invasive tumors, about 70% of the 16, were ER+/PR+/HER2-. Roughly 10-fold was the mean read coverage per sample.

CDR1 LGHNA and CDR2 YSLEER come from the germline V gene. The CDR3 consists of 15 residues. V shed 0 bases and J shed 6 bases, with 13 bases lying between them. Profiled with immunoSEQ multiplex PCR; TCRdb holds only in-frame clones, not every one. The table records about 48,000 clones, roughly 83% of them present only once. Overall study results and limits: Most shared enriched TCRB sequences were commonly generated ones. Tumor and normal breast were distinguished via blood comparison in most of the 16 patients.

The specimen sequenced was blood. This chain connects TRBV4-3 to TRBJ2-3; D is undetermined. The sequence came from a person aged 45-65 years with breast cancer. CDR3 residues: CASSQDISPRDTQYF. As DNA, the CDR3 is TGCGCCAGCAGCCAAGATATCAGTCCTAGGGATACGCAGTATTTT.